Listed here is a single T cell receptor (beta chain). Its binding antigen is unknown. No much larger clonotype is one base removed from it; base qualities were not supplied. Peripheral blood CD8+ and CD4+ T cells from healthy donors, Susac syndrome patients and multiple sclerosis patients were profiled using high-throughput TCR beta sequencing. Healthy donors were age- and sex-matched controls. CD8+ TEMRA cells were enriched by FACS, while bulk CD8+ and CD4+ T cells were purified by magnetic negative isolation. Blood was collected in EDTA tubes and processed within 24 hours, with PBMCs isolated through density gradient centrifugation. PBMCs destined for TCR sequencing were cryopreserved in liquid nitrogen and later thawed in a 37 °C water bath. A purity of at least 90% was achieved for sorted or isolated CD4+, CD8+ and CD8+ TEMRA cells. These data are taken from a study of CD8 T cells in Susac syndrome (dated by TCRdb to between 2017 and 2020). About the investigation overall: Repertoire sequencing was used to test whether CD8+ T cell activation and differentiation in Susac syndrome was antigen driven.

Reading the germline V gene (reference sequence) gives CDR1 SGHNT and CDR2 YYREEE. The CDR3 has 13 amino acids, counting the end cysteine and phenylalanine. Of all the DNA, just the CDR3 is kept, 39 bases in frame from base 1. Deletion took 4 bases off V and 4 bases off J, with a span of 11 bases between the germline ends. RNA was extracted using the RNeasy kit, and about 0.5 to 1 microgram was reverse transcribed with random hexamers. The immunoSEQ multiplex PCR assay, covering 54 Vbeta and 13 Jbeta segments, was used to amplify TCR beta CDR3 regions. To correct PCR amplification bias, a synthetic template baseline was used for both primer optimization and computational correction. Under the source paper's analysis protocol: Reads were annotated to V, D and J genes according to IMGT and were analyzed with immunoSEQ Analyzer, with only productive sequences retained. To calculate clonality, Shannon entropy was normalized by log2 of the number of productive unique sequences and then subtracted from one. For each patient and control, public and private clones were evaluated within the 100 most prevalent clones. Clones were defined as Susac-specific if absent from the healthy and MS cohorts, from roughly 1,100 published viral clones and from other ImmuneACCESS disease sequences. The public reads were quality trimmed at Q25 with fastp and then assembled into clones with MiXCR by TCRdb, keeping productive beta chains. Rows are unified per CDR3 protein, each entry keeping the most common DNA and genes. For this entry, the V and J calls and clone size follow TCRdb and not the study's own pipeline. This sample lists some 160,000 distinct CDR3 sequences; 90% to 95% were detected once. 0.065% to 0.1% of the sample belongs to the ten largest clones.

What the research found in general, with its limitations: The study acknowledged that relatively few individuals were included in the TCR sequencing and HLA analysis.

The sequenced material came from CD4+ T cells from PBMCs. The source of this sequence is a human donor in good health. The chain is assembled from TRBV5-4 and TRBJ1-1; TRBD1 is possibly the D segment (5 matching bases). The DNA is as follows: TGTGCCAGCAGCACGATGGGGGGCACTGAAGCTTTCTTT. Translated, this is CASSTMGGTEAFF.